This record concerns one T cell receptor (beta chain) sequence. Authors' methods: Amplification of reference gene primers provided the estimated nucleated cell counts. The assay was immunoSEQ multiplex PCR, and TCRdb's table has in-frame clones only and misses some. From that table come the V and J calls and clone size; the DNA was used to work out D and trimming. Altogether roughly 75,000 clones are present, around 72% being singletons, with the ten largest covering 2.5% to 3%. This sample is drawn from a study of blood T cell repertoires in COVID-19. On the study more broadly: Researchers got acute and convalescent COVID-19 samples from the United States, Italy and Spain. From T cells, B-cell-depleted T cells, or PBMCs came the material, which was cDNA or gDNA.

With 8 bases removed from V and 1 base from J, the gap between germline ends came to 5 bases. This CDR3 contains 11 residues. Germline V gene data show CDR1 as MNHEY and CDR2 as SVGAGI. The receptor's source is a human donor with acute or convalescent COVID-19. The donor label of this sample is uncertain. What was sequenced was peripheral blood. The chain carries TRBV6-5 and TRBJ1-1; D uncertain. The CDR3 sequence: CASEENTEAFF. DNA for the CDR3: TGTGCCAGCGAGGAGAACACTGAAGCTTTCTTT.